One and the same sample provided the 5 T cell receptor beta chains below, sequenced in a study of shared clonotypes between healthy human individuals. Generated by immunoSEQ multiplex PCR, the TCRdb table keeps only in-frame clones and is missing some. The table shows around 2,000,000 clones, with 85% to 95% occurring only once. Only CD45RO-negative cells positively selected for CCR7 counted as naive CD8 cells, so terminally differentiated effector memory CD45RA+ cells were excluded. The source material was naive CD8+ T cells from PBMCs. The receptors shown here come from a man younger than 30 in good health. Some clones in this sample may be carry-over from other donors' samples.

A few counts support this clone. The chain's CDR3 is CAWLGTSYEPDTQYF. As DNA, the CDR3 is TGTGCCTGGCTTGGGACTAGCTATGAACCCGATACGCAGTATTTT. The chain carries TRBV30 and TRBJ2-3, with 9 bases that match TRBD2. CDR1 and CDR2 (germline): GTSNPN, SVGIG (reference sequence). This CDR3 has 15 amino acids. Losses at the gene ends were 5 bases for V and 6 bases for J; bases not matched to a gene: 12.

The chain employs TRBV6-5 and TRBJ2-4; 8 bases map to TRBD1. CDR3 size: 15 residues. Germline CDR1 is MNHEY and CDR2 is SVGAGI. Trimming took 6 bases from V and 5 from J; bases not matched to a gene: 9. CDR3: CASSHIGQGENIQYF. DNA for the CDR3: TGTGCCAGCAGCCATATAGGACAGGGCGAAAACATTCAGTACTTC.

Only one count was recorded for this clone. DNA for the CDR3: TGTGCCAGCAGTACCTTTCGGGACACATATTCGGAGGGCTACACCTTC. It codes for CASSTFRDTYSEGYTF. V and J are TRBV28 and TRBJ1-2, with D maybe TRBD1 (6 bases). V shed 5 bases and J shed 8 bases, with 24 bases lying between them. This CDR3 region has 16 residues. Germline CDR1 is MDHEN and CDR2 is SYDVKM.

The DNA of the CDR3 is TGCAGTGCTCCCCACTGGCATGAGCAGTTCTTC. It codes for CSAPHWHEQFF. The chain links TRBV20-1 to TRBJ2-1; D is unclear. V lost 5 bases, J lost 8 bases, and 10 bases lay in between. Germline assignment: CDR1 DFQATT and CDR2 SNEGSKA (reference sequence). The CDR3 has 11 residues.

J is TRBJ2-7 and V is TRBV29-1; D is uncertain. The V end lost 4 bases, the J end lost 2 bases, and 12 bases lay between the germline ends. Germline V gene sequence: CDR1 SQVTM, CDR2 ANQGSEA. This CDR3 region has 13 residues. The CDR3, as DNA: TGCAGCGTTGGTGACACAATCACCTACGAGCAGTACTTC. It encodes CSVGDTITYEQYF.